The text below deals with one T cell receptor (beta chain). Gene labels here are mouse ones. The read terminates 4 residues before the CDR3 end, so the remaining end is supplied by the germline J gene. The record originates from a study of CD8+ T cells in alopecia areata. The CDR3 extends over 18 amino acids. With 0 bases clipped from V and 3 bases from J, the junction kept 6 bases outside the gene matches. Germline-derived CDR1 and CDR2 are LGHNA and YNLKQL (reference sequence). Isolated RNA was reverse transcribed into cDNA used as the sequencing template. Profiled with immunoSEQ multiplex PCR; TCRdb holds only in-frame clones, not every one. There are around 290,000 clones in the sample, none observed a single time. Sorting used CD4, CD8alpha, NKG2D, NKG2ACE and other markers on pooled cutaneous lymph node cells.

The sequence was obtained from a C3H/HeJ mouse with alopecia areata. The MHC haplotype of this mouse line is H2-k. The sequencing sample was made of CD4+ T cells sorted from a lymph node. The V call is TRBV5, the J call TRBJ2-2, with 11 positions matching TRBD2. The DNA read from the CDR3 is TGTGCCAGCAGCCAAGATCCTCGACTGGGGGGGTACACCGGG. Translation: CASSQDPRLGGYTG. The whole CDR3 protein reads CASSQDPRLGGYTGQLYF.